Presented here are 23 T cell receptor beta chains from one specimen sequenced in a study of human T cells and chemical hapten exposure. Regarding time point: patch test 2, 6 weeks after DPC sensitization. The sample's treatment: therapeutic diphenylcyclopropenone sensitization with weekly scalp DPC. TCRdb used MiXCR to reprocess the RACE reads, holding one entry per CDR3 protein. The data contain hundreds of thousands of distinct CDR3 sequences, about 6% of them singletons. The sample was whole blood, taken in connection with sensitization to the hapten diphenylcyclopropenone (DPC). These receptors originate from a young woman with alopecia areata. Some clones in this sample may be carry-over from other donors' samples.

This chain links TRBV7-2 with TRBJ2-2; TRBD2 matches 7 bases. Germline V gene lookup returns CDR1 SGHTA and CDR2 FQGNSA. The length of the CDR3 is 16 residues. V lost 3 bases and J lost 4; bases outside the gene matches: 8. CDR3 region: CASSFPTSSGTGELFF. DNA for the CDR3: TGTGCCAGCAGCTTCCCGACGTCTAGCGGCACCGGGGAGCTGTTTTTT.

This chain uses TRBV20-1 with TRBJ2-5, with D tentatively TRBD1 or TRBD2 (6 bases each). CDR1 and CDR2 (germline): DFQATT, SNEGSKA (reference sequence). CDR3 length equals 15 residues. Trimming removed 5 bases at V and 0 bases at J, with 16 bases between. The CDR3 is CSALSPGANQETQYF. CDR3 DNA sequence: TGCAGTGCTCTCTCCCCGGGGGCTAACCAAGAGACCCAGTACTTC.

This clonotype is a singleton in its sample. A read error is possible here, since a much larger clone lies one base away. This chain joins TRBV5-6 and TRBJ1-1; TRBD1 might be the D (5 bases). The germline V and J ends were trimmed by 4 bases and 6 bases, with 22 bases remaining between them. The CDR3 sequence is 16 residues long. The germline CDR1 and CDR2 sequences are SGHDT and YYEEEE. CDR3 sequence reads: CASSPSHRGPSSEAFF. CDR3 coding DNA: TGTGCCAGCAGCCCTTCACATCGGGGCCCTAGCTCTGAAGCTTTCTTT.

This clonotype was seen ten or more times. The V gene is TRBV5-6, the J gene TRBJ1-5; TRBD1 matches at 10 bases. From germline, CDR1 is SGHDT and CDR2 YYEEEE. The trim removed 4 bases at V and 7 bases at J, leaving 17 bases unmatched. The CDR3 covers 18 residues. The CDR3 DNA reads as TGTGCCAGCAGCGTCGAGCGAACCGGGACAGGGGCAGGGCAGCCCCAGCATTTT. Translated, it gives CASSVERTGTGAGQPQHF. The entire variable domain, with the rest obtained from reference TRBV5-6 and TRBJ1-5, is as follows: DAGVTQSPTHLIKTRGQQVTLRCSPKSGHDTVSWYQQALGQGPQFIFQYYEEEERQRGNFPDRFSGHQFPNYSSELNVNALLLGDSALYLCASSVERTGTGAGQPQHFGDGTRLSIL.

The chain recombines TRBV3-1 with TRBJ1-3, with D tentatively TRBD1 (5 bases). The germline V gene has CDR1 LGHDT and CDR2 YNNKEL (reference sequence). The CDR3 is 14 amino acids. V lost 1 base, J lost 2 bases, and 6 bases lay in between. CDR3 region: CASSQARAGNTIYF. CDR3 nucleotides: TGTGCCAGCAGCCAAGCCAGGGCTGGAAACACCATATATTTT.

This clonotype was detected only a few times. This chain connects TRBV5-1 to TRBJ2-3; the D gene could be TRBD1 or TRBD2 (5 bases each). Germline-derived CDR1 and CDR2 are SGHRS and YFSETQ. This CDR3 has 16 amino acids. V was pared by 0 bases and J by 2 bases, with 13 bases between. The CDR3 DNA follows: TGCGCCAGCAGCTTGGGCAGCGGACAACACACAGATACGCAGTATTTT. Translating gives CASSLGSGQHTDTQYF.

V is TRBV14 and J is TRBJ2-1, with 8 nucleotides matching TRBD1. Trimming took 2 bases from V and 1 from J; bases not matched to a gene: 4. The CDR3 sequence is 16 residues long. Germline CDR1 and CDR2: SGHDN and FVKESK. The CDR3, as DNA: TGTGCCAGCAGCCAAACTTGGACAGGGTCCTACAATGAGCAGTTCTTC. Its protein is CASSQTWTGSYNEQFF.

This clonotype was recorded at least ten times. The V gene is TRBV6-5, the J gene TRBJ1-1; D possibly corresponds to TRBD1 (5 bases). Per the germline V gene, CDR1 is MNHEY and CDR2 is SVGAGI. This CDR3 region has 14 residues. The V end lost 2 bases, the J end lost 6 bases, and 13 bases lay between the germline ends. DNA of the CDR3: TGTGCCAGCAGTTACCATCGGGGGGGGGCTGAAGCTTTCTTT. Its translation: CASSYHRGGAEAFF.

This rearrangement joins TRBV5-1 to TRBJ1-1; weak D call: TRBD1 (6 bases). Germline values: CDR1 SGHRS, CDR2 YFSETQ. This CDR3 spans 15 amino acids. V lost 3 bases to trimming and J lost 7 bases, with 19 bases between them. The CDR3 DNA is TGCGCCAGCAGCTCCGAAGGGGGGCAGACTAATGAAGCTTTCTTT. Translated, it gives CASSSEGGQTNEAFF.

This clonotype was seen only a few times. This chain's CDR3 is CACYNLLGYEQYF. CDR3 in DNA: TGTGCCTGCTACAACCTTCTCGGCTACGAGCAGTACTTC. The chain couples TRBV6-1 to TRBJ2-7; D gene unclear. The germline V gene encodes CDR1 MNHNS and CDR2 SASEGT. This CDR3 region has 13 residues. With 11 bases removed from V and 3 bases from J, the gap between germline ends came to 17 bases.

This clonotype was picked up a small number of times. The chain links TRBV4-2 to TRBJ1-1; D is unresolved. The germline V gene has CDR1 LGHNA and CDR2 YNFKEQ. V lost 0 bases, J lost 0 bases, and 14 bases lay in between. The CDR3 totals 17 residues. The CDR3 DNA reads TGTGCCAGCAGCCAAGATTTGAGGGTACGACTGAACACTGAAGCTTTCTTT. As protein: CASSQDLRVRLNTEAFF.

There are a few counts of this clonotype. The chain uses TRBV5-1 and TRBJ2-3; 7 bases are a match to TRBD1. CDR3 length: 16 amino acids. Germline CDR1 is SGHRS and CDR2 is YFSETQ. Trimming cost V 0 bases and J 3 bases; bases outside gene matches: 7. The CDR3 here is CASSLGIRQGTDTQYF. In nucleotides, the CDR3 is TGCGCCAGCAGCTTGGGCATTAGACAGGGTACAGATACGCAGTATTTT.

CDR3 in DNA: TGTGCCAGCTCCGTAAGACAGGGCACAGATACGCAGTATTTT. Translating it yields CASSVRQGTDTQYF. The chain has TRBV18 and TRBJ2-3; a weak D match, TRBD1 (6 bases). Germline loops: CDR1 KGHSH, CDR2 LQKENI. The V end was cut by 6 bases, the J end by 1 base, with 11 bases between. The CDR3 spans 14 residues.

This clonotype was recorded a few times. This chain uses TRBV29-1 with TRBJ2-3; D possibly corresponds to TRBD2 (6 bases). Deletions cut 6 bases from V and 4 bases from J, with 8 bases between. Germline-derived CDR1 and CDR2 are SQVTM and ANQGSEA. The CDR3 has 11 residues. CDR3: CSVGGPDTQYF. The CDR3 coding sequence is TGCAGCGTCGGAGGGCCAGATACGCAGTATTTT.

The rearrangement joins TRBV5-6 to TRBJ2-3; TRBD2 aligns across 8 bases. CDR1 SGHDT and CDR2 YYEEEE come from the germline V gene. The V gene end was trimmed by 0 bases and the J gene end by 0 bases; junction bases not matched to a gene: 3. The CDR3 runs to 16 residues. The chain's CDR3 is CASSLAASGSTDTQYF. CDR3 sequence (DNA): TGTGCCAGCAGCTTGGCAGCTAGCGGGAGCACAGATACGCAGTATTTT.

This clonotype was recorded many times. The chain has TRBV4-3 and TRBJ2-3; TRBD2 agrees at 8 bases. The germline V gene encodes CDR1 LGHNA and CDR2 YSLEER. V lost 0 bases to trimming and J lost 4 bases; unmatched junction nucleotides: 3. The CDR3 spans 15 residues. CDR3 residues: CASSQDRGGADTQYF. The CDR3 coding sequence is TGCGCCAGCAGCCAAGATCGGGGGGGGGCAGATACGCAGTATTTT.

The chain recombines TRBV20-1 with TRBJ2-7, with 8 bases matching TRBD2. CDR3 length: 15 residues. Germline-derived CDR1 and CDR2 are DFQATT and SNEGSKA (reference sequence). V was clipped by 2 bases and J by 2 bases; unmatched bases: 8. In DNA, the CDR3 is TGCAGTGCTAGAAACCCCGGGCGGGGGGCCTACGAGCAGTACTTC. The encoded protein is CSARNPGRGAYEQYF.

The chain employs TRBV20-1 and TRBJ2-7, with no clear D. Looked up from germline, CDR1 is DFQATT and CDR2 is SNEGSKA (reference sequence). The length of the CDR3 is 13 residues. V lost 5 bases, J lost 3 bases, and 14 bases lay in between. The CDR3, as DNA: TGCAGTGCTGCAAACGGCATGTACTACGAGCAGTACTTC. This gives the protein CSAANGMYYEQYF.

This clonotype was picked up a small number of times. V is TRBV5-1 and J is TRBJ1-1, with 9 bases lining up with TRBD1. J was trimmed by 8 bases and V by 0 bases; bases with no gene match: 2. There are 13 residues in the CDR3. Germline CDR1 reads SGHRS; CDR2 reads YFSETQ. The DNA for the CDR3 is TGCGCCAGCAGCTTGGGGACAGGGGAAGAAGCTTTCTTT. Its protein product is CASSLGTGEEAFF. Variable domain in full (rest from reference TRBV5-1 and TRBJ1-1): KAGVTQTPRYLIKTRGQQVTLSCSPISGHRSVSWYQQTPGQGLQFLFEYFSETQRNKGNFPGRFSGRQFSNSRSEMNVSTLELGDSALYLCASSLGTGEEAFFGQGTRLTVV.

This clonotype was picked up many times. As DNA, the CDR3 is TGTGCCAGCAGTTATAGTACAGGGAAAGGCTACACCTTC. Encoded protein: CASSYSTGKGYTF. J is TRBJ1-2 and V is TRBV6-5; a weak D match, TRBD1 (6 bases). This CDR3 contains 13 residues. Germline lookup yields CDR1 MNHEY and CDR2 SVGAGI. V was clipped by 3 bases and J by 8 bases, with 13 bases between them.

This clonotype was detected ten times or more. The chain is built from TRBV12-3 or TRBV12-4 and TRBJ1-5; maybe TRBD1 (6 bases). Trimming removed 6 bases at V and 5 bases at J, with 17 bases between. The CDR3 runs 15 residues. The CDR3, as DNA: TGTGCCAGCAGCTCTCCCGGGGGGGGCGATCAGCCCCAGCATTTT. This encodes CASSSPGGGDQPQHF.

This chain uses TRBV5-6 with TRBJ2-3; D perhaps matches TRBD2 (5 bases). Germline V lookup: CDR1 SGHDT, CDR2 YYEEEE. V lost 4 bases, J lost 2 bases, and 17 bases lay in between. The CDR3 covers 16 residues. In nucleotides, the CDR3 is TGTGCCAGCAGCCCTTGGGCCGGAGGTTACACAGATACGCAGTATTTT. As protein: CASSPWAGGYTDTQYF.

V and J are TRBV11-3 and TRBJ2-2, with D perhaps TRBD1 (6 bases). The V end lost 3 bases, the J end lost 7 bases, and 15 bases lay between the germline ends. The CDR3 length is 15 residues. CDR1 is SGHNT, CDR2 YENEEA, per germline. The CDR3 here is CASSLEQGSGGELFF. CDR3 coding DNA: TGTGCCAGCAGCTTGGAGCAGGGGAGCGGCGGGGAGCTGTTTTTT.